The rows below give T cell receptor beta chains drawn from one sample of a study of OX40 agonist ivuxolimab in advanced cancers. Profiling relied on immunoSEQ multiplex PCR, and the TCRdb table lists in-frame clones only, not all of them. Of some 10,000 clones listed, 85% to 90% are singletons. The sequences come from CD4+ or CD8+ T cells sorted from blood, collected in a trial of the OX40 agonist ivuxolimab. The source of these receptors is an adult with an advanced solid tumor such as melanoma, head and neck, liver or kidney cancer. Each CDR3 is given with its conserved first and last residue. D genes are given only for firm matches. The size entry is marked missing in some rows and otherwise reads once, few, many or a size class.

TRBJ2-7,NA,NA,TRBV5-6,CASTSVASEQYF,TGTGCCAGCACCTCGGTGGCTAGCGAGCAGTACTTC
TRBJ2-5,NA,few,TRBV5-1,CASSLYQETQYF,TGCGCCAGCAGCTTGTACCAAGAGACCCAGTACTTC
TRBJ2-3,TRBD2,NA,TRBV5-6,CASSLAGGLTDTQYF,TGTGCCAGCAGCTTAGCGGGGGGCCTCACAGATACGCAGTATTTT
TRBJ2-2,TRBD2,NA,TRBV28,CASSLTSGATGGELFF,TGTGCCAGCAGCCTGACTAGCGGGGCCACTGGGGGGGAGCTGTTTTTT
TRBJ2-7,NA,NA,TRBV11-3,CASSFTTYEQYF,TGTGCCAGCAGCTTCACAACCTACGAGCAGTACTTC
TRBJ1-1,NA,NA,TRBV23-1,CASSQWEVPPEAFF,TGCGCCAGCAGTCAATGGGAGGTTCCTCCCGAAGCTTTCTTT
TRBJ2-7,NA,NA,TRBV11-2,CASSYYEQYF,TGTGCCAGCAGCTATTACGAGCAGTACTTC
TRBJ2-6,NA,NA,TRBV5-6,CASSFVASGANVLTF,TGTGCCAGCAGCTTCGTAGCCTCTGGGGCCAACGTCCTGACTTTC
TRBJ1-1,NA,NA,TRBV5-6,CASSEEQLMNTEAFF,TGTGCCAGCAGCGAAGAACAGCTTATGAACACTGAAGCTTTCTTT
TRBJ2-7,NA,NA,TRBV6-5,CASSYFAGTYEQYF,TGTGCCAGCAGTTACTTTGCGGGGACCTACGAGCAGTACTTC
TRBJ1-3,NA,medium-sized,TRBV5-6,CASSLGGVSGNTIYF,TGTGCCAGCAGCTTGGGCGGGGTCTCTGGAAACACCATATATTTT
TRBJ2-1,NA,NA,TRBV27,CASSFWGGDEQFF,TGTGCCAGCAGTTTTTGGGGCGGCGATGAGCAGTTCTTC
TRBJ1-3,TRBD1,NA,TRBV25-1,CASSGGGTGNTIYF,TGTGCCAGCAGTGGAGGGGGCACTGGAAACACCATATATTTT
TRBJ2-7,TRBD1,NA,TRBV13,CASSDGTGGFEQYF,TGTGCCAGCAGCGACGGGACAGGGGGCTTCGAGCAGTACTTC
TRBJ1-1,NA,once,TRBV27,CASSLLGHVNTEAFF,TGTGCCAGCAGTTTATTGGGACACGTGAACACTGAAGCTTTCTTT